The 3 T cell receptor delta chains given below trace back to one sample, sequenced in a study of gamma-delta chains in newborns, infants, children. TCRdb re-processed the reads via CATT. The table shows some 5,000 delta-chain clones, with 0.35% to 0.5% occurring only once. Sequencing was carried out using blood. These receptor sequences come from a child who was a newborn, infant or young child, either healthy, febrile or measles-vaccinated (not recorded which).

Note on this clone: Possible read error: a much larger clone is one base away. The V call is TRDV2, the J call TRDJ3; 12 bases agree with TRDD3. The CDR3 is made up of 21 amino acids. Germline V lookup: CDR1 GEAIGNYY, CDR2 EKD. Trimming removed 0 bases from V and 2 bases from J; junction bases left unmatched: 10. CDR3 sequence (DNA): TGTGCCTGTGACACCGTTGCTGGGGGATACGCAAGCCCCTGGGACACCCGACAGATGTTTTTC. Translating it yields CACDTVAGGYASPWDTRQMFF.

To note about this clone: A far larger clone is only one base removed, so a read error is likely. The CDR3 DNA follows: TGTGCCTGTGACGTCGTTGGGGATACGGTAAACTCCCGGGACACCCGACAGATGTTTTTC. Encoded protein: CACDVVGDTVNSRDTRQMFF. This chain connects TRDV2 to TRDJ3, with 9 bases lining up with TRDD3. Per the germline V gene, CDR1 is GEAIGNYY and CDR2 is EKD. CDR3 length equals 20 residues.

For this clone: Only one base separates this from a far larger clonotype, so it likely reflects a read error. The same CDR3 is also encoded by other DNA sequences in this sample. The gene calls are TRDV2 and TRDJ1; the match to TRDD3 covers 8 bases. The CDR3 covers 15 residues. The germline CDR1 and CDR2 sequences are GEAIGNYY and EKD. DNA of the CDR3: TGTGCCTGCGACATACTGGGGGGTTACACCGATAAACTCATCTTT. As protein: CACDILGGYTDKLIF.